This paragraph reports one T cell receptor (beta chain). The source of the sample is a study of cytomegalovirus exposure and HLA in healthy donors. Germline V gene lookup returns CDR1 SNHLY and CDR2 FYNNEI. The CDR3 is 15 amino acids. The V and J ends lost 2 bases and 3 bases respectively, with 11 bases between them. Vbeta (60) and Jbeta (13) primers were used in the PCR. Repertoires were generated with immunoSEQ multiplex PCR, while TCRdb's copy carries only in-frame clones and drops some. This sample has about 200,000 clones; about 80% occur once, and the top ten carry roughly 3%. Sequencing was done on a sample of PBMCs. The receptor comes from a woman in her 30s in good health and CMV-seronegative. V usage is TRBV2 and J usage is TRBJ2-1; D is ambiguous. CDR3 residues: CASSEPLGGYNEQFF. CDR3 nucleotide sequence: TGTGCCAGCAGTGAACCCCTCGGCGGCTACAATGAGCAGTTCTTC.